The sequence of this T cell receptor (beta chain) was determined in a study of T cell repertoires in cytomegalovirus infection. Study context: An indication of both CMV infection and matching HLA type came from public TCR beta signatures.

This clonotype was seen many times. The antigen is undetermined. Study outcomes and limitations: Within the response measured ex vivo, HLA-C-restricted CMV-specific TCR beta clonotypes were dominant. Summed public TCR beta family frequency identified CMV carriers bearing the relevant HLA.

TCRdb called the reads again in MiXCR, with one record for every CDR3 protein. Here the sample spans under 200,000 distinct CDR3 sequences, nearly 9.5% being singletons. V lost 6 bases and J 3 bases, leaving 11 bases between the germline ends. The CDR3 sequence is 13 residues long. Germline V gene sequence: CDR1 SGHTA, CDR2 FQGNSA. The V and J genes are TRBV7-2 and TRBJ1-1, with D unclear. Material: PBMCs. This clonotype was obtained from a human donor in good health (CMV status not recorded). Some clones in this sample may be carry-over from other donors' samples. The CDR3 region has the DNA TGTGCCAGCAGTATTATGCGAGACACTGAAGCTTTCTTT. This codes for CASSIMRDTEAFF.